Detailed here is one TCR beta chain. Its antigen is still unknown. Trimming stripped 2 bases from V and 3 bases from J, with 13 bases between. The germline V gene encodes CDR1 LNHDA and CDR2 SQIVND (reference sequence). The CDR3 is 15 residues long. Profiled with immunoSEQ multiplex PCR; TCRdb holds only in-frame clones, not every one. Found here are hundreds of thousands of clones, 85% to 95% of them singletons; the top ten hold around 24%. This entry belongs to a study of shared clonotypes between healthy human individuals. Study observations and caveats: Generation of non-shared clonotypes was less probable than generation of clonotypes shared by all four donors. Clonotypes that were shared across a few donors made up around 5% of naive CD4 clonotypes.

Naive CD8 populations comprised CD45RO-negative cells positively selected for CCR7, excluding terminally differentiated effector memory CD45RA+ cells. The receptor was isolated from a man younger than 45 in good health. The sequencing sample was made of naive CD8+ T cells sorted from blood. The chain combines TRBV19 with TRBJ1-1; D uncertain. The CDR3 bases are TGTGCCAGTAGTATACTGGGATTCCTGGACACTGAAGCTTTCTTT. This gives the protein CASSILGFLDTEAFF.